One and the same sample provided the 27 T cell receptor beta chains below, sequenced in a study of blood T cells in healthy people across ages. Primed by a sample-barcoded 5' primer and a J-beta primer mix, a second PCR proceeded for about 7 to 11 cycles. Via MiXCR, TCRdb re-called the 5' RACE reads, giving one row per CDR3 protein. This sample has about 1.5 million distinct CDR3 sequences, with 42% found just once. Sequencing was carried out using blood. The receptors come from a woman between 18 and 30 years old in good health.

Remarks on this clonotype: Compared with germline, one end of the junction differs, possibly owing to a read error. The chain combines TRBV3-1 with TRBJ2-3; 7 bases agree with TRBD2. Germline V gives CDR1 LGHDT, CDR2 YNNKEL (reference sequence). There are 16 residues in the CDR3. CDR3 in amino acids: CASTQRGGENTETQYF. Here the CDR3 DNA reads TGTGCCAGCACCCAAAGGGGAGGGGAGAACACAGAGACGCAGTATTTT.

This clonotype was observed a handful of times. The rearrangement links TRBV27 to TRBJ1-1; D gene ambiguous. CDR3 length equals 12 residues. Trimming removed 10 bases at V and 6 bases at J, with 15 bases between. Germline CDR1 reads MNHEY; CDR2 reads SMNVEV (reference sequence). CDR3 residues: CATQSGVAEAFF. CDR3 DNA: TGTGCCACCCAATCGGGTGTGGCTGAAGCTTTCTTT.

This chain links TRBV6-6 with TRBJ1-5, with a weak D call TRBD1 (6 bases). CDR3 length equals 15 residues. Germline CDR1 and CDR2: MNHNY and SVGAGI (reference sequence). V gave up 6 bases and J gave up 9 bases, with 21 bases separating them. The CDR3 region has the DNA TGTGCCAGCAGAACTACCGGGACACCGCTGGCGCCCCAGCATTTT. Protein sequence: CASRTTGTPLAPQHF.

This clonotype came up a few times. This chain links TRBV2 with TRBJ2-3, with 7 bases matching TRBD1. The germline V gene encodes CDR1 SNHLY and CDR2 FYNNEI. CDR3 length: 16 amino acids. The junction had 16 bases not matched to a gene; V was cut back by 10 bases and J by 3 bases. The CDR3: CATLKSGQKVTDTQYF. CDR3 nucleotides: TGTGCCACGCTTAAATCGGGACAGAAGGTGACAGATACGCAGTATTTT. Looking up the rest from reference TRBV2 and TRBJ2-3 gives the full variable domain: EPEVTQTPSHQVTQMGQEVILRCVPISNHLYFYWYRQILGQKVEFLVSFYNNEISEKSEIFDDQFSVERPDGSNFTLKIRSTKLEDSAMYFCATLKSGQKVTDTQYFGPGTRLTVL.

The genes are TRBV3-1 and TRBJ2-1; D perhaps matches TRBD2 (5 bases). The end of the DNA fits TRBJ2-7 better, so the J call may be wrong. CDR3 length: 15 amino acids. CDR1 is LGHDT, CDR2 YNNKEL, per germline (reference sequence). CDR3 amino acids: CASSQRDLDYNEQYF. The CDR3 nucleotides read TGTGCCAGCAGCCAAAGGGATTTAGACTACAATGAGCAGTACTTC.

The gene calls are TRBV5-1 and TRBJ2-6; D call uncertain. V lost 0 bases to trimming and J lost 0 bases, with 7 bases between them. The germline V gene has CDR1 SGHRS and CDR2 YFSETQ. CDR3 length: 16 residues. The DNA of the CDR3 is TGCGCCAGCAGCTTGGAACTGAGCTCTGGGGCCAACGTCCTGACTTTC. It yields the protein CASSLELSSGANVLTF.

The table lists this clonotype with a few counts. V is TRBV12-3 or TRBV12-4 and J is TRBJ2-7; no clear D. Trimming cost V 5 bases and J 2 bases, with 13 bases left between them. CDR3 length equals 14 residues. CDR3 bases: TGTGCCAGCAGTCGGAACGTAGGGCCCTACGAGCAGTACTTC. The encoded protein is CASSRNVGPYEQYF.

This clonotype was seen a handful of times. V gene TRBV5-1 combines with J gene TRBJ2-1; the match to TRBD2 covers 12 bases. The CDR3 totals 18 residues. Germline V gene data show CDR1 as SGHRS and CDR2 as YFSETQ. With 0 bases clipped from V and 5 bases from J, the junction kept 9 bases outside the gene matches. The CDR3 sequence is CASSLGLAGARGNNEQFF. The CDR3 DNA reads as TGCGCCAGCAGCTTGGGACTAGCGGGAGCCAGGGGGAACAATGAGCAGTTCTTC.

The CDR3 sequence is CASSYSQTRSSYEQYF. The CDR3 DNA sequence: TGTGCCAGCAGTTACTCTCAGACTAGAAGTTCCTACGAGCAGTACTTC. This chain joins TRBV6-6 and TRBJ2-7, with D tentatively TRBD2 (6 bases). This CDR3 is 16 amino acids long. The V and J ends lost 0 bases and 1 base respectively, with 13 bases between them. Per germline, CDR1 MNHNY and CDR2 SVGAGI (reference sequence).

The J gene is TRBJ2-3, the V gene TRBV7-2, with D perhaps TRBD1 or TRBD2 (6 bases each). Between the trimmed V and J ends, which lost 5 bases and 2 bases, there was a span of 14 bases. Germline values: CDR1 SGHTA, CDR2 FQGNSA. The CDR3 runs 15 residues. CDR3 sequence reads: CASSRRGDYTDTQYF. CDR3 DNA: TGTGCCAGCAGCAGGAGGGGGGATTACACAGATACGCAGTATTTT. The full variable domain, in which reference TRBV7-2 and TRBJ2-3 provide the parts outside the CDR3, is GAGVSQSPSNKVTEKGKDVELRCDPISGHTALYWYRQSLGQGLEFLIYFQGNSAPDKSGLPSDRFSAERTGGSVSTLTIQRTQQEDSAVYLCASSRRGDYTDTQYFGPGTRLTVL.

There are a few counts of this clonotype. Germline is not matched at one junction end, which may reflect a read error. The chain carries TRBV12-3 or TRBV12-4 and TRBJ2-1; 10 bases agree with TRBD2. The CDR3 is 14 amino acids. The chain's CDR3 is CASSLAGEKNEQFF. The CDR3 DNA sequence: TGTGCCAGCAGTCTAGCGGGAGAGAAGAATGAGCAGTTCTTC.

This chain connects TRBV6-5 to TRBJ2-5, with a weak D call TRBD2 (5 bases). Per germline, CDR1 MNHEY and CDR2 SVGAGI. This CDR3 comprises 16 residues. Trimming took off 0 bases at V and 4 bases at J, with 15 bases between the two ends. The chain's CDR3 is CASSYSGPSGRETQYF. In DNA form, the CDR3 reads TGTGCCAGCAGTTACTCGGGCCCGAGCGGACGAGAGACCCAGTACTTC.

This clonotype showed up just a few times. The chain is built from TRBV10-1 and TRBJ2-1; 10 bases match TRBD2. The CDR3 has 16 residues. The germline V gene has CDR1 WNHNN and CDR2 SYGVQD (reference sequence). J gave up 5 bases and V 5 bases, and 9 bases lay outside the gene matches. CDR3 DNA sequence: TGCGCCAGCAGTCAGGGACTAGCGACGGCACACAATGAGCAGTTCTTC. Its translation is CASSQGLATAHNEQFF.

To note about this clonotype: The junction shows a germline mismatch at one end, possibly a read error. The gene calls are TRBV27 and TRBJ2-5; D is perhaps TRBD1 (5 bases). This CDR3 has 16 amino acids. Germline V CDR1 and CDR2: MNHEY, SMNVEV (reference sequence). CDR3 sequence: CVSSFWGALGRETQYF. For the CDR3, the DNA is TGTGTCAGCAGTTTTTGGGGCGCGTTGGGCCGAGAGACCCAGTACTTC.

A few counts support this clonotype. CDR3 nucleotide sequence: TGTGCCAGCCTGGTTTGGAGGGAAGGCGACGGGGAGCTGTTTTTT. As protein: CASLVWREGDGELFF. This chain uses TRBV2 with TRBJ2-2; a weak D match, TRBD2 (6 bases). V lost 8 bases and J 7 bases, leaving 20 bases between the germline ends. Germline V lookup: CDR1 SNHLY, CDR2 FYNNEI. The CDR3 consists of 15 residues. Complete variable domain (other parts from reference TRBV2 and TRBJ2-2): EPEVTQTPSHQVTQMGQEVILRCVPISNHLYFYWYRQILGQKVEFLVSFYNNEISEKSEIFDDQFSVERPDGSNFTLKIRSTKLEDSAMYFCASLVWREGDGELFFGEGSRLTVL.

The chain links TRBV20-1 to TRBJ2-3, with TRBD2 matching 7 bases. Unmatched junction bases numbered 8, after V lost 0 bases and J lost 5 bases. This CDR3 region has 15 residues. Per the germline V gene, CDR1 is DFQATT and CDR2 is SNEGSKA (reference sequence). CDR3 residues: CSARDLGGSVDTQYF. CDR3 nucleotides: TGCAGTGCTAGAGATCTTGGCGGGAGCGTAGATACGCAGTATTTT.

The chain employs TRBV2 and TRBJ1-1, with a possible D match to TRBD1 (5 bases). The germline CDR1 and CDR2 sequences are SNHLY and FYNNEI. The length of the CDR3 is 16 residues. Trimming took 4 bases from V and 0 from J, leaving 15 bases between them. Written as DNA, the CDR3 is TGTGCCAGCAGTGGTGGAGGGGCGGCCGTGAACACTGAAGCTTTCTTT. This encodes CASSGGGAAVNTEAFF.

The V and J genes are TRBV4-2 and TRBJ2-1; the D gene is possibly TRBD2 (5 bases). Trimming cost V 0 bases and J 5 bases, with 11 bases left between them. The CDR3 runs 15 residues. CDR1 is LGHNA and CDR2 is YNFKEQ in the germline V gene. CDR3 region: CASSQDRMRDNEQFF. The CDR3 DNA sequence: TGTGCCAGCAGCCAAGATAGGATGAGGGACAATGAGCAGTTCTTC.

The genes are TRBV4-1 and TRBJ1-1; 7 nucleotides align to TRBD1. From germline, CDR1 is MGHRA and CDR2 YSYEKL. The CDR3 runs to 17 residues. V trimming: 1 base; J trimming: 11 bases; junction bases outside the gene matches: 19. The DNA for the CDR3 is TGCGCCAGCAGCCAAGTGGGTTGGCAGGGGGGCCGGTTGTTCGCTTTCTTT. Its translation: CASSQVGWQGGRLFAFF.

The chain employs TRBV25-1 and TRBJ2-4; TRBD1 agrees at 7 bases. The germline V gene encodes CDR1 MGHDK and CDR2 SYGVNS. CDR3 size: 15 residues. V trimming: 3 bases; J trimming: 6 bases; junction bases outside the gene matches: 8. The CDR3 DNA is TGTGCCAGCAGTGACCACAGGGGTCAAGGAAACATTCAGTACTTC. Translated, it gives CASSDHRGQGNIQYF. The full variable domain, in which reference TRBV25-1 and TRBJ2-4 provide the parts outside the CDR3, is EADIYQTPRYLVIGTGKKITLECSQTMGHDKMYWYQQDPGMELHLIHYSYGVNSTEKGDLSSESTVSRIRTEHFPLTLESARPSHTSQYLCASSDHRGQGNIQYFGAGTRLSVL.

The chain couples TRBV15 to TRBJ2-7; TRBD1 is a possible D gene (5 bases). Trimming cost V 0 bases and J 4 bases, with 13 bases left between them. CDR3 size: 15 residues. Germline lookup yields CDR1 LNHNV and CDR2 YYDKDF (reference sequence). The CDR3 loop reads CATSREGQGGYEQYF. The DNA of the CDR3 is TGTGCCACCAGCAGAGAAGGGCAGGGCGGATACGAGCAGTACTTC.

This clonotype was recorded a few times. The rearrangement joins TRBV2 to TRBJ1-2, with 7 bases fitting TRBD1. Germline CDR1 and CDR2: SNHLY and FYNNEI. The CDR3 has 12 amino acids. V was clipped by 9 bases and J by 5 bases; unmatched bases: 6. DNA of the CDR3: TGTGCCAGTGGACAGGACCTTTATGGCTACACCTTC. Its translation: CASGQDLYGYTF.

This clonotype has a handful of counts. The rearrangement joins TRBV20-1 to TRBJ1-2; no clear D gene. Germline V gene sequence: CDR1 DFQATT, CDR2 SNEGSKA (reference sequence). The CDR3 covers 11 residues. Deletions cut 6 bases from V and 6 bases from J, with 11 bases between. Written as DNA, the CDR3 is TGCAGTGCGGAATACAGCGATGGCTACACCTTC. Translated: CSAEYSDGYTF.

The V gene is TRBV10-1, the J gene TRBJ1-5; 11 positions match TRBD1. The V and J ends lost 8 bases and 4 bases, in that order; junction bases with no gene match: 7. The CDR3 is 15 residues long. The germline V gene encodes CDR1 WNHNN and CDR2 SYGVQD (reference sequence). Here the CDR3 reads CASPDRGRRNQPQHF. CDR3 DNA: TGCGCCAGCCCGGACAGGGGGCGACGGAATCAGCCCCAGCATTTT.

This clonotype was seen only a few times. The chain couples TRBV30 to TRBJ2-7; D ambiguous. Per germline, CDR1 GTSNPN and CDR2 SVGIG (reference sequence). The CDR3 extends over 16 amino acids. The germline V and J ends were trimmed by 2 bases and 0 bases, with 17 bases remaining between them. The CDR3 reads CAWSSTLRLSSYEQYF. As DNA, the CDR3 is TGTGCCTGGAGTTCCACCTTACGCCTAAGCTCCTACGAGCAGTACTTC.

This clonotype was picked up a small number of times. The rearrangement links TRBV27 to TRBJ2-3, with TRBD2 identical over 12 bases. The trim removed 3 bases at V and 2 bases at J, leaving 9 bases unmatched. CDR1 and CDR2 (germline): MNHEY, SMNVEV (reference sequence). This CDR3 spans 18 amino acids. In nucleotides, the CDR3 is TGTGCCAGCAGTTTTCGACTAGCGGGGGAGCTCCTCACAGATACGCAGTATTTT. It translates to CASSFRLAGELLTDTQYF.

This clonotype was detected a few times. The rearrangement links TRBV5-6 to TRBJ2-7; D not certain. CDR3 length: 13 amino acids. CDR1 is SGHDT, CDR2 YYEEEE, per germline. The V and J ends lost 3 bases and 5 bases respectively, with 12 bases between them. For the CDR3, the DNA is TGTGCCAGCAGCTCCCCTGCGATACACGAGCAGTACTTC. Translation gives CASSSPAIHEQYF.